This T cell receptor (beta chain) was recovered during a study of prognosis after radiotherapy for stage I lung cancer. Background on the study: Enrollment of stage I non-small cell lung cancer patients ran from 2018 to early 2019. There were no patients who received concurrent therapy with stereotactic body radiotherapy. Whole-study findings and limits: When patients developed distant metastases, their Shannon entropy after stereotactic body radiation therapy was lower.

In regard to this clonotype: Its antigen is not identified. At one end, the junction sequence differs from germline, possibly due to a read error.

The CDR3 runs to 14 residues. Germline assignment: CDR1 MNHEY and CDR2 SVGEGT. The genomic DNA TCR beta CDR3 region underwent two rounds of multiplex PCR. Primers (each specific to one TRBV or TRBJ gene) were used in first-round PCR. TCRdb fed the multiplex PCR reads into MiXCR, producing one record per CDR3 protein. The sample lists fewer than 35,000 distinct CDR3 sequences, around 30% seen once, with about 12% in the top ten. The sample was PBMCs, taken before or after stereotactic body radiation therapy (not recorded which). The chain links TRBV6-2 or TRBV6-3 to TRBJ1-1; D call uncertain. The sequence was collected from a donor over 45 with non-small cell lung cancer. The CDR3 here is CASSYHPTATQAFF. In nucleotides, the CDR3 is TGTGCCAGCAGTTATCACCCGACGGCCACTCAAGCTTTCTTT.